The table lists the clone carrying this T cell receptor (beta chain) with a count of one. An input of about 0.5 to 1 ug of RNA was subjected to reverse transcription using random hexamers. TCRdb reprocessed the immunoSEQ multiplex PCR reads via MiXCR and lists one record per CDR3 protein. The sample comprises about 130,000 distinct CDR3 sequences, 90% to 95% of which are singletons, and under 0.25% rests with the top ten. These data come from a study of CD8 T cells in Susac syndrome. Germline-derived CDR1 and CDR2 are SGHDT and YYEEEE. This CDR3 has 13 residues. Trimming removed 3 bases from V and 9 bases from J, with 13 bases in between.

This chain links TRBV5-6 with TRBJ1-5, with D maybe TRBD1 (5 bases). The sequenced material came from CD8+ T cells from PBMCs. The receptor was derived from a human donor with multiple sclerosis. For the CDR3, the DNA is TGTGCCAGCAGCTCGGTTGGGGGGGGGCCCCAGCATTTT. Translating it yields CASSSVGGGPQHF.